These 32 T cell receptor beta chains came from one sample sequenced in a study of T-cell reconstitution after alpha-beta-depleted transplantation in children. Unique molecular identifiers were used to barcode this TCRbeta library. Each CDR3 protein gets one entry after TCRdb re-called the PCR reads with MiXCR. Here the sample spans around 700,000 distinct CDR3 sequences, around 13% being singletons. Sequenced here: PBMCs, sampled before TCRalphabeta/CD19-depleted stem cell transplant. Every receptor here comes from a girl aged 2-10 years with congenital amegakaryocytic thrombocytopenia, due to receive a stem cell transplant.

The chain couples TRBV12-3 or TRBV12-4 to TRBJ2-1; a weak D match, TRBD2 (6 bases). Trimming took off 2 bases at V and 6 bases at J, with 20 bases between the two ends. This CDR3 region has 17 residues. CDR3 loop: CASSLTGLGGLGNEQFF. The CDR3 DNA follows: TGTGCCAGCAGTTTAACGGGACTGGGGGGTCTCGGCAATGAGCAGTTCTTC.

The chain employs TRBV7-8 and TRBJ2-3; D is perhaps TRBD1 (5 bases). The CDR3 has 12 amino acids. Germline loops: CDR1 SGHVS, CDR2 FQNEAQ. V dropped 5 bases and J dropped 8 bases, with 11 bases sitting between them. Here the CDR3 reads CASSGLGATQYF. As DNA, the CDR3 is TGTGCCAGCAGCGGGTTAGGGGCTACGCAGTATTTT.

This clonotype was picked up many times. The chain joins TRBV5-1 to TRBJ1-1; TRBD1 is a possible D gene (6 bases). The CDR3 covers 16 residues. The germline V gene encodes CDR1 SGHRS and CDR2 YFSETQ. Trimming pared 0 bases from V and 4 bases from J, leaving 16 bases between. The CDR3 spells CASSLGDNYESTEAFF. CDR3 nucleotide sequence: TGCGCCAGCAGCTTGGGGGACAATTATGAGAGCACTGAAGCTTTCTTT.

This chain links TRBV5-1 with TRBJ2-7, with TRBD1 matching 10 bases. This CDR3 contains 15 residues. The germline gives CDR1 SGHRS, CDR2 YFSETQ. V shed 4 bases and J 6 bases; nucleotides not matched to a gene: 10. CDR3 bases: TGCGCCAGCAGCCCGTCAGGGACAGGGGTACCCGAGCAGTACTTC. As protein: CASSPSGTGVPEQYF. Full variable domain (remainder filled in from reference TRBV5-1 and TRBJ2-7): KAGVTQTPRYLIKTRGQQVTLSCSPISGHRSVSWYQQTPGQGLQFLFEYFSETQRNKGNFPGRFSGRQFSNSRSEMNVSTLELGDSALYLCASSPSGTGVPEQYFGPGTRLTVT.

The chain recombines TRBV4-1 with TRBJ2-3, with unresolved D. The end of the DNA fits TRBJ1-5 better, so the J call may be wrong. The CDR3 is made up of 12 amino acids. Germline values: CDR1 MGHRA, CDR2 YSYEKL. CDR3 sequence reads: CASSLNPDTQHF. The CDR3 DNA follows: TGCGCCAGCAGCCTAAACCCAGATACGCAGCATTTT.

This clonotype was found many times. CDR3 sequence (DNA): TGCAGCGTTGCGGGGACGGGTCATGCCGAGCAGTACTTC. The encoded protein is CSVAGTGHAEQYF. The chain couples TRBV29-1 to TRBJ2-7, with D perhaps matching TRBD1 or TRBD2 (5 bases each). V lost 4 bases to trimming and J lost 6 bases, with 16 bases between them. CDR1 and CDR2 (germline): SQVTM, ANQGSEA. The CDR3 spans 13 residues.

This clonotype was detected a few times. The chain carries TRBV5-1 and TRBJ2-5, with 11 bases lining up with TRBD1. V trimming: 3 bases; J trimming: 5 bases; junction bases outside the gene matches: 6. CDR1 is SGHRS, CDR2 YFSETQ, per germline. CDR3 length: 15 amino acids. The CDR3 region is CASSSGQGALETQYF. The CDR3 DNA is TGCGCCAGCAGCTCCGGACAGGGGGCATTGGAGACCCAGTACTTC.

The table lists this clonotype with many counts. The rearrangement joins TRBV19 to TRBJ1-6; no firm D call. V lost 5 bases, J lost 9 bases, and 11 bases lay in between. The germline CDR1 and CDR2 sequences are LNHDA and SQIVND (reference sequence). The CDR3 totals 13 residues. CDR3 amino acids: CASSVGFGSPLHF. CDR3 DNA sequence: TGTGCCAGTAGTGTGGGATTCGGTTCACCCCTCCACTTT.

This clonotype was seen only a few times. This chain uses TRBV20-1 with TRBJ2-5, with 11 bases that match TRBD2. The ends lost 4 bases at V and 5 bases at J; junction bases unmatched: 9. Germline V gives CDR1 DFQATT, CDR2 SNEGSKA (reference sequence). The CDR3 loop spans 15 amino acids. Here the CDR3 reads CSAMGLADPRETQYF. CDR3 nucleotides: TGCAGTGCTATGGGACTAGCGGATCCCCGGGAGACCCAGTACTTC.

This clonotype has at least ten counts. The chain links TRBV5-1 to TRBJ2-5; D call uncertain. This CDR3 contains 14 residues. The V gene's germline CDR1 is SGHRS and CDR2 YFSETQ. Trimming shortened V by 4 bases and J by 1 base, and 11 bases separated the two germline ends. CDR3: CASSQDRTQETQYF. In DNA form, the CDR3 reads TGCGCCAGCAGCCAGGACCGAACCCAAGAGACCCAGTACTTC.

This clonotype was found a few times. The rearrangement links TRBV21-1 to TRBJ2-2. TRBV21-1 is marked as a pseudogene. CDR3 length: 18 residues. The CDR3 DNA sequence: TGTGCCAGCAGCAAAGCGGCAGACCCAAAGCCGTACACCGGGGAGCTGTTTTTT. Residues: CASSKAADPKPYTGELFF.

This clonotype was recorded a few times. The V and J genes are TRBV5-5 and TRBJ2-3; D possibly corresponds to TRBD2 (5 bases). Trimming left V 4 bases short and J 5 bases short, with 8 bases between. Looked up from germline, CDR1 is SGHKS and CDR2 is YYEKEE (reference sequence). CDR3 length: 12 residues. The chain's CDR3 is CASSGEGDTQYF. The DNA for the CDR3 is TGTGCCAGCAGCGGAGAGGGAGATACGCAGTATTTT.

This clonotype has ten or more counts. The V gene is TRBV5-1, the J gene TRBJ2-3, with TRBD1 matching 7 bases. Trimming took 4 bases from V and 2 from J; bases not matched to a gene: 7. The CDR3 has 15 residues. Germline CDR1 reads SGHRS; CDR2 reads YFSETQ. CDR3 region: CASSPSGTDTDTQYF. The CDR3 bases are TGCGCCAGCAGCCCCTCCGGGACAGACACAGATACGCAGTATTTT.

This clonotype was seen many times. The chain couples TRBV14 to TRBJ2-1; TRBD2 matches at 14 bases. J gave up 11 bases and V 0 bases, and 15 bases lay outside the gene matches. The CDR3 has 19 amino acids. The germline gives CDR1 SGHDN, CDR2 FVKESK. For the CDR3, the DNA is TGTGCCAGCAGCCAAGATCGGTTTTCGGGACTAGCGGGAGTCTTTCAGCAGTTCTTC. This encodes CASSQDRFSGLAGVFQQFF.

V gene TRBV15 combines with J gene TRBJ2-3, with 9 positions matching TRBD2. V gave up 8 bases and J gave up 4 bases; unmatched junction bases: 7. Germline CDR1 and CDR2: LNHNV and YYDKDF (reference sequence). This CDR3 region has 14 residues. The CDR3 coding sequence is TGTGCCACCCAGACTAGCGGCGAAGCAGATACGCAGTATTTT. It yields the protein CATQTSGEADTQYF.

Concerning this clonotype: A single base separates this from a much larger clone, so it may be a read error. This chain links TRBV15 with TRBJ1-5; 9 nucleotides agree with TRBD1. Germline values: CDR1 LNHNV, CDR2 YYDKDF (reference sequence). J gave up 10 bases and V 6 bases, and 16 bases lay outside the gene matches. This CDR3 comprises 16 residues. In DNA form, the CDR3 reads TGTGCCACCAGAACAGGGGGCGCGAATTTGGGTCACCCCCAGCATTTT. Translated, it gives CATRTGGANLGHPQHF.

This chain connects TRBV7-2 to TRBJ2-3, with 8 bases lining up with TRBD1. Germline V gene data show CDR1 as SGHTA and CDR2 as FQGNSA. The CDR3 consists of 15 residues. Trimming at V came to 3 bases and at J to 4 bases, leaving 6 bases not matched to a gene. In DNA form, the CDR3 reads TGTGCCAGCAGCTTTAGACAGGGGCTCGCAGATACGCAGTATTTT. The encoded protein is CASSFRQGLADTQYF.

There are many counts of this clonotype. The CDR3 nucleotides are TGCAGTGCTAACAGCGGAACCTCCTACAATGAGCAGTTCTTC. This sequence encodes CSANSGTSYNEQFF. The chain couples TRBV20-1 to TRBJ2-1; possibly TRBD2 for D (5 bases). CDR3 size: 14 residues. Trimming pared 4 bases from V and 0 bases from J, leaving 10 bases between. The germline V gene has CDR1 DFQATT and CDR2 SNEGSKA (reference sequence).

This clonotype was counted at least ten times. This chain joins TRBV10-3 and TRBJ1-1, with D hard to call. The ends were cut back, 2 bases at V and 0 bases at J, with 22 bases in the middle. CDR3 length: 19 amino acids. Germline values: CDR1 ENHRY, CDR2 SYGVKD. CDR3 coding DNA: TGTGCCATCAGTGAGACGCTATCGGTGCGGCCCATTTTGAACACTGAAGCTTTCTTT. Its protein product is CAISETLSVRPILNTEAFF.

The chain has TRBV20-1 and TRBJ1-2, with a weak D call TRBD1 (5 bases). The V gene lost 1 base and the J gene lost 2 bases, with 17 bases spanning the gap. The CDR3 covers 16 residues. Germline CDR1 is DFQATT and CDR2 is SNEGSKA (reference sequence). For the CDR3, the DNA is TGCAGTGCTAGAGCCCACATGGGGGGAGGAAACTATGGCTACACCTTC. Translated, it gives CSARAHMGGGNYGYTF.

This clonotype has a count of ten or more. CDR3 residues: CASSLRGIGDEQFF. The CDR3 nucleotides are TGTGCCAGCAGTTTGCGCGGGATAGGCGATGAGCAGTTCTTC. V gene TRBV12-3 or TRBV12-4 combines with J gene TRBJ2-1; weak D call: TRBD2 (6 bases). V dropped 3 bases and J dropped 8 bases, with 14 bases sitting between them. The CDR3 is made up of 14 amino acids.

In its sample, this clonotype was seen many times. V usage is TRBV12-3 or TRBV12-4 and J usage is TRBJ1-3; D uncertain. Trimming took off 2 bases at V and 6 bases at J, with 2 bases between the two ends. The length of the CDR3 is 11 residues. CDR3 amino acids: CASSLTNTIYF. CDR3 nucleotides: TGTGCCAGCAGTTTAACAAACACCATATATTTT.

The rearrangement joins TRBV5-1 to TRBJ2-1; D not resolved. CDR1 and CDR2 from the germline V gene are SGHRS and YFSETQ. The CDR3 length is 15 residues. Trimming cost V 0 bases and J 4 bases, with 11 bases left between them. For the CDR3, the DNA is TGCGCCAGCAGCTTGGAGTTCCCGGGTTACAATGAGCAGTTCTTC. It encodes CASSLEFPGYNEQFF.

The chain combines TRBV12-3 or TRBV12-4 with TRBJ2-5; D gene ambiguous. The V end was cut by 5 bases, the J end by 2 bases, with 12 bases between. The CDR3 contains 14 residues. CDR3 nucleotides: TGTGCCAGCAGTCGAGCTACCCTTCAAGAGACCCAGTACTTC. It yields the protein CASSRATLQETQYF.

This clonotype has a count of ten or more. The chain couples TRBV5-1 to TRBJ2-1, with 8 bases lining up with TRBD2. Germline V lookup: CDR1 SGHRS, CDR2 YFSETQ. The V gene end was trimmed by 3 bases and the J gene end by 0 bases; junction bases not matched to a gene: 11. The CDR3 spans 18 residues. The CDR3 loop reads CASSSYSLAGRSYNEQFF. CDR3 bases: TGCGCCAGCAGCTCTTATTCTCTAGCGGGTCGCTCCTACAATGAGCAGTTCTTC.

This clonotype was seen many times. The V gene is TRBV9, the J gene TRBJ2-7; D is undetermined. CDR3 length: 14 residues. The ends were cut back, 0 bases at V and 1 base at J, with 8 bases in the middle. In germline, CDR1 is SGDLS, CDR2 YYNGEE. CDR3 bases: TGTGCCAGCAGCGTAGACCCGCTTTCCTACGAGCAGTACTTC. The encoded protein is CASSVDPLSYEQYF.

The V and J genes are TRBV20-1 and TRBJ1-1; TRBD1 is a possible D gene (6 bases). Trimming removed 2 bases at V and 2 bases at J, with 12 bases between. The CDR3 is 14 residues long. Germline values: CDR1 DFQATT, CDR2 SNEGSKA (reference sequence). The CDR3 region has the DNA TGCAGTGCTAGACTCGGACAGAAAAACACTGAAGCTTTCTTT. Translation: CSARLGQKNTEAFF.

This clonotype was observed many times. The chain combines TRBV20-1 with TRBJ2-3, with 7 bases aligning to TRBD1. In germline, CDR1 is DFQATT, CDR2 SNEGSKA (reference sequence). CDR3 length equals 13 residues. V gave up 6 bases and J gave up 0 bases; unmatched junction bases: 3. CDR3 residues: CSAPDRSTDTQYF. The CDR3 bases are TGCAGTGCCCCGGACAGGAGCACAGATACGCAGTATTTT.

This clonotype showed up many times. CDR3 sequence (DNA): TGCAGTGCTAGCCGAGGACTAGGTCAGGAGCAGTACTTC. Its translation: CSASRGLGQEQYF. The gene calls are TRBV20-1 and TRBJ2-7, with 7 nucleotides matching TRBD2. V lost 3 bases, J lost 7 bases, and 9 bases stayed unmatched. In germline, CDR1 is DFQATT, CDR2 SNEGSKA (reference sequence). This CDR3 is 13 amino acids long.

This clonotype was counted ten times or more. The CDR3 region has the DNA TGTGCCAGCAGTTTGGACAGGCTTAACAATGAGCAGTTCTTC. Residues: CASSLDRLNNEQFF. The chain uses TRBV12-3 or TRBV12-4 and TRBJ2-1; 7 nucleotides agree with TRBD1. The V gene end was trimmed by 3 bases and the J gene end by 5 bases; junction bases not matched to a gene: 4. The CDR3 consists of 14 residues.

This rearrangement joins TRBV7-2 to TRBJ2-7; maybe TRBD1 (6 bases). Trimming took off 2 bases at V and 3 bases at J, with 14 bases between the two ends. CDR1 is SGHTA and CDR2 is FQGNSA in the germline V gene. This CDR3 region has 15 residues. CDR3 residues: CASSLSGQHLYEQYF. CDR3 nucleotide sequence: TGTGCCAGCAGCTTATCCGGACAGCATCTCTACGAGCAGTACTTC.

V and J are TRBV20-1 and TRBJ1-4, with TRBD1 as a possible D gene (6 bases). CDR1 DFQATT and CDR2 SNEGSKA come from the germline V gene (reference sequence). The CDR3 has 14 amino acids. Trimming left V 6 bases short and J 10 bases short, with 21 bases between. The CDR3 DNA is TGCAGTGCAAAGGACTCAGGGGCCATGGCAAAACTGTTTTTT. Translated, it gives CSAKDSGAMAKLFF.